A selection of T cell receptor beta chains follows, all from one sample in a study of blood T cell repertoires in COVID-19. The data were produced by immunoSEQ multiplex PCR, yet TCRdb's version contains in-frame clones alone and is incomplete. The sample contains a few hundred thousand clones, 86% of which appear only once. Sample: peripheral blood. Every receptor here comes from a man older than 75 with acute or convalescent COVID-19. Each CDR3 is given with its conserved first and last residue. A D gene is named only where the DNA matches it firmly. Not every row has a clone size; where given, it reads once, few, many or a size class.

v_call	d_call	j_call	clone_size	cdr3_aa	cdr3_nt
TRBV6-5	-	TRBJ1-1	-	CASSYTGRDTEAFF	TGTGCCAGCAGTTACACAGGGCGGGACACTGAAGCTTTCTTT
TRBV5-8	TRBD1	TRBJ2-5	-	CASSLGTGAEETQYF	TGTGCCAGCAGCTTGGGGACAGGGGCCGAAGAAACCCAGTACTTC
TRBV27	-	TRBJ1-1	once	CASRRDGPAFF	TGTGCCAGCAGGAGAGATGGGCCAGCTTTCTTT
TRBV5-1	-	TRBJ2-7	-	CASSLGGRAYEQYF	TGCGCCAGCAGCTTGGGGGGCCGGGCCTACGAGCAGTACTTC
TRBV19	TRBD1	TRBJ1-1	-	CASSLRQGNTEAFF	TGTGCCAGTAGTCTAAGACAGGGGAACACTGAAGCTTTCTTT
TRBV6-6	-	TRBJ2-7	-	CASSYAVGLSYEQYF	TGTGCCAGCAGTTACGCCGTGGGGCTCTCCTACGAGCAGTACTTC
TRBV18	TRBD1	TRBJ1-2	-	CASSPDRTGIYGYTF	TGTGCCAGCTCACCAGACCGGACAGGGATCTATGGCTACACCTTC
TRBV19	-	TRBJ1-4	-	CASSPGGVMTNEKLFF	TGTGCCAGTAGTCCGGGGGGGGTGATGACTAATGAAAAACTGTTTTTT
TRBV19	-	TRBJ1-1	-	CASIRTAGNTEAFF	TGTGCCAGTATCCGTACAGCAGGAAACACTGAAGCTTTCTTT
TRBV7-9	TRBD2	TRBJ2-1	-	CASSLVLTSGYNEQFF	TGTGCCAGCAGCTTAGTGTTGACTAGCGGTTACAATGAGCAGTTCTTC
TRBV6-5	TRBD1	TRBJ2-5	-	CASSYDRGRQETQYF	TGTGCCAGCAGTTATGACAGGGGCCGCCAAGAGACCCAGTACTTC
TRBV15	-	TRBJ2-5	-	CATSRAPTGSGQETQYF	TGTGCCACCAGCAGAGCCCCGACAGGATCGGGACAAGAGACCCAGTACTTC
TRBV10-3	TRBD1	TRBJ2-7	once	CAITSTQGTGSYEQYF	TGTGCCATCACCTCCACCCAGGGGACAGGGTCCTACGAGCAGTACTTC
TRBV11-3	-	TRBJ1-1	few	CASSLDAVDTEAFF	TGTGCCAGCAGCTTAGATGCCGTAGACACTGAAGCTTTCTTT
TRBV28	TRBD1	TRBJ1-4	-	CASSLNKAGPRGIEKLFF	TGTGCCAGCAGTTTAAATAAGGCAGGGCCCAGGGGGATTGAAAAACTGTTTTTT
TRBV5-4	TRBD2	TRBJ2-1	-	CASVLAGGFGNEQFF	TGTGCCAGCGTACTAGCGGGGGGTTTTGGCAATGAGCAGTTCTTC
TRBV10-3	-	TRBJ1-1	few	CAISDPGGKNTEAFF	TGTGCCATCAGTGACCCCGGGGGAAAGAACACTGAAGCTTTCTTT
TRBV5-1	-	TRBJ1-2	-	CASSSTPTSPYGYTF	TGCGCCAGCAGCTCCACCCCGACTTCCCCCTATGGCTACACCTTC
TRBV4-2	-	TRBJ1-6	-	CASSQEERRVPGTYNSPLHF	TGTGCCAGCAGCCAAGAGGAAAGGCGGGTTCCAGGCACCTATAATTCACCCCTCCACTTT
TRBV15	TRBD1	TRBJ1-4	-	CATSRAQGTGIEKLFF	TGTGCCACCAGCAGAGCCCAGGGGACAGGGATTGAAAAACTGTTTTTT
TRBV2	-	TRBJ1-2	-	CASRSGGTNYGYTF	TGTGCCAGCAGGTCGGGGGGGACTAACTATGGCTACACCTTC
TRBV7-6	-	TRBJ2-5	once	CASTETGPGTQYF	TGTGCCAGCACCGAAACAGGCCCAGGGACCCAGTACTTC
TRBV2	-	TRBJ2-4	-	CASSYRQATLKNIQYF	TGTGCCAGCAGCTATAGGCAGGCAACCCTTAAAAACATTCAGTACTTC
TRBV7-2	TRBD2	TRBJ2-3	-	CASSLGVASGSLDTQYF	TGTGCCAGCAGCTTAGGAGTGGCTAGCGGGAGTCTGGATACGCAGTATTTT
TRBV7-2	-	TRBJ2-4	-	CASSLGPGMNIQYF	TGTGCCAGCAGCTTAGGTCCAGGGATGAACATTCAGTACTTC
TRBV5-7	-	TRBJ1-6	-	CASSLVLGRDNSPLHF	TGTGCCAGCAGCTTGGTACTAGGTAGGGATAATTCACCCCTCCACTTT
TRBV4-2	-	TRBJ1-2	-	CASSRADYYGYTF	TGTGCCAGCAGCCGGGCGGACTACTATGGCTACACCTTC
TRBV12-5	-	TRBJ1-1	-	CASGLAENTEAFF	TGTGCTAGTGGTTTGGCAGAGAACACTGAAGCTTTCTTT
TRBV7-2	-	TRBJ2-1	once	CASSLRGNSYNEQFF	TGTGCCAGCAGCTTAAGAGGGAATTCCTACAATGAGCAGTTCTTC
TRBV28	TRBD2	TRBJ2-1	-	CASRLALADYNEQFF	TGTGCCAGCAGACTGGCCCTAGCGGATTACAATGAGCAGTTCTTC
TRBV9	-	TRBJ1-1	-	CASSVAFGAAFF	TGTGCCAGCAGCGTAGCCTTTGGAGCAGCTTTCTTT
TRBV6-5	TRBD1	TRBJ1-4	few	CASSPTGYGEKLFF	TGTGCCAGCAGCCCGACAGGGTATGGTGAAAAACTGTTTTTT
TRBV4-1	-	TRBJ2-1	-	CASSQARTGPDEQFF	TGCGCCAGCAGCCAAGCACGGACTGGCCCGGATGAGCAGTTCTTC
TRBV6-5	TRBD1	TRBJ2-7	-	CASSYSTGTGWYEQYF	TGTGCCAGCAGTTACTCGACCGGGACAGGGTGGTACGAGCAGTACTTC
TRBV5-5	TRBD1	TRBJ1-5	-	CASSLVPTGRNQPQHF	TGTGCCAGCAGCTTGGTTCCGACAGGGAGGAATCAGCCCCAGCATTTT
TRBV28	-	TRBJ1-1	-	CASSFPVNTEAFF	TGTGCCAGCAGTTTCCCAGTGAACACTGAAGCTTTCTTT
TRBV4-1	TRBD1	TRBJ2-7	few	CASSPGTASYEQYF	TGCGCCAGCAGCCCCGGGACAGCCTCCTACGAGCAGTACTTC
TRBV14	-	TRBJ1-1	-	CASSQDLGQVNTEAFF	TGTGCCAGCAGCCAAGATTTGGGTCAGGTGAACACTGAAGCTTTCTTT
TRBV7-8	TRBD1	TRBJ1-3	once	CASSLAQQQGARGNTIYF	TGTGCCAGCAGCTTAGCGCAACAACAGGGGGCTAGAGGAAACACCATATATTTT
TRBV7-8	TRBD1	TRBJ1-5	-	CASSLGQGPNQPQHF	TGTGCCAGCAGCTTGGGACAGGGACCCAATCAGCCCCAGCATTTT
TRBV24-1	TRBD2	TRBJ2-3	-	CATSDQAGEGTDTQYF	TGTGCCACCAGTGATCAAGCGGGAGAGGGCACAGATACGCAGTATTTT
TRBV19	TRBD1	TRBJ2-2	-	CASSRPTGGSSGELFF	TGTGCCAGTAGTAGACCAACAGGGGGTTCTTCCGGGGAGCTGTTTTTT